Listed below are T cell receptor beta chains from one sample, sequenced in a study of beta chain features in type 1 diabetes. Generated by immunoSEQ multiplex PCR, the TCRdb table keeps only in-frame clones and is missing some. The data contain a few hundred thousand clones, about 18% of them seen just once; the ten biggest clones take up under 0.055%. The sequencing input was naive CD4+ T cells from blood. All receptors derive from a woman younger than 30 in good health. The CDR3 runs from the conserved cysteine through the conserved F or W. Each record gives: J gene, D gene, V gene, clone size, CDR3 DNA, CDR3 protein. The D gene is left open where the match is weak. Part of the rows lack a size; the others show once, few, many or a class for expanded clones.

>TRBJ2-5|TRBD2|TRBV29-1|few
TGCAGCGTCGCTAAAAGGGGGACTAGCGGGACGCGTGGGGGAACCCAGTACTTC
CSVAKRGTSGTRGGTQYF
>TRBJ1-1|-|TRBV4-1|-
TGCGCCAGCAGCCGAGAACAACAGCTGAACACTGAAGCTTTCTTT
CASSREQQLNTEAFF
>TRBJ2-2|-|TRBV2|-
TGTGCCAGCAGTTCCCGGGTCCCCGGGGAGCTGTTTTTT
CASSSRVPGELFF
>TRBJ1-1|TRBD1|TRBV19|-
TGTGCCAGTTGCGTCACTCGGGGACAGGGGATTACTGAAGCTTTCTTT
CASCVTRGQGITEAFF
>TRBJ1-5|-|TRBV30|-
TGTGCCTGGACAGGCGATAGCAATCAGCCCCAGCATTTT
CAWTGDSNQPQHF
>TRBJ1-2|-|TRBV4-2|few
TGTGCCAGCAGCCAAGATCTGAACAGGGACGGCTATGGCTACACCTTC
CASSQDLNRDGYGYTF
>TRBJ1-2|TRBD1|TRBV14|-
TGTGCCAGCAGCAAGGGACAGGACTATGGCTACACCTTC
CASSKGQDYGYTF
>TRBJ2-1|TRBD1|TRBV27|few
TGTGCCAGCAGTTTTTATCCCCCGACAGGGGTTTCCTACAATGAGCAGTTCTTC
CASSFYPPTGVSYNEQFF
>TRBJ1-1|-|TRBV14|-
TGTGCCAGCAGCCAAGTAGGAGTTACTCGTGCTTTCTTT
CASSQVGVTRAFF
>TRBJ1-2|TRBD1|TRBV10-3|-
TGTGCCATCTCCACTGCAGGGGGCGAAGCCAACTATGGCTACACCTTC
CAISTAGGEANYGYTF
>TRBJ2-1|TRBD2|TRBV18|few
TGTGCCAGTTCACCCGGGGGGAGCTCCTACAATGAGCAGTTCTTC
CASSPGGSSYNEQFF
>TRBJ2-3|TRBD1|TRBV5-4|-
TGTGCCAGCAGCAGGGACAGCCCCACAGGAGATACGCAGTATTTT
CASSRDSPTGDTQYF
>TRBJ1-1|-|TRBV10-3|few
TGTGCCACCCTAACAACGGACGGGGCTGAAGCTTTCTTT
CATLTTDGAEAFF
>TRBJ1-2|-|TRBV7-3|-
TGTGCCAGCAGCTTACCGGGGACTACACAAGGCTACACCTTC
CASSLPGTTQGYTF
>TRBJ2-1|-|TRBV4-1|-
TGCGCCAGCAGCCAAGGAAGGGGTAGGACCCACAATGAGCAGTTCTTC
CASSQGRGRTHNEQFF
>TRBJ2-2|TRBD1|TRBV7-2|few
TGTGCCAGCAGCTTATCACGGACAGGGGGTACCACCGGGGAGCTGTTTTTT
CASSLSRTGGTTGELFF
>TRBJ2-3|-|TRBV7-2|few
TGTGCCAGCGGAGGTGTGGAAACGCAGTATTTT
CASGGVETQYF
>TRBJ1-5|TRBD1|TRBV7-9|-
TGTGCCAGCAGCTCCCAGGGGGCACGACAGCCCCAGCATTTT
CASSSQGARQPQHF
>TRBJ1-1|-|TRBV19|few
TGTGCCAGTAGTATTACAGGTTTGAACACTGAAGCTTTCTTT
CASSITGLNTEAFF
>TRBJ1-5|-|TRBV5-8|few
TGTGCCAGCAGCTTCCTCCAACAGGCCTATAGCAATCAGCCCCAGCATTTT
CASSFLQQAYSNQPQHF
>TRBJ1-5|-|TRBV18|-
TGTGCCAGCTCACCACAGCAAGAGGGGCCCCAGCATTTT
CASSPQQEGPQHF
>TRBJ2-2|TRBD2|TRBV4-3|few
TGCGCCAGCAGCTCCCGGACTAGCGGGGGCTACACCGGGGAGCTGTTTTTT
CASSSRTSGGYTGELFF